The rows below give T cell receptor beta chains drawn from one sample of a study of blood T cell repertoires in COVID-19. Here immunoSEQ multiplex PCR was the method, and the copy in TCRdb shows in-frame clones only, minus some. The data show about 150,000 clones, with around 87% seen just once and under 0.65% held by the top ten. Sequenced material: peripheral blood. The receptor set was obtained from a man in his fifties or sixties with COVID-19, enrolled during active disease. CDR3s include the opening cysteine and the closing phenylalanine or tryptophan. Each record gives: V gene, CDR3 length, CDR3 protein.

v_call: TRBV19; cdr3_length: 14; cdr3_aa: CASSSRQYPYEQYF
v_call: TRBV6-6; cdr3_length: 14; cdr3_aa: CASSYSGGTDTQYF
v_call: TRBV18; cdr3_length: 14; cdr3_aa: CATHQRGASNEQFF
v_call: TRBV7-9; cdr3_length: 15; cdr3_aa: CASSLLGGGNSPLHF
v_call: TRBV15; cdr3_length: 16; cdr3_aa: CATSRDPYQGSGGYTF
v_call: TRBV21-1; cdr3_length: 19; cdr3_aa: CASSKEGRALDRGGNEQFF
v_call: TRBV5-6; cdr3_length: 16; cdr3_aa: CASSAGLAGGQVEQYF
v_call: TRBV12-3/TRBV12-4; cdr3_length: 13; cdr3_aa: CASWGQGIYGYTF
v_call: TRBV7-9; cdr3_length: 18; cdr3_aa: CASSLARGLQLGQETQYF
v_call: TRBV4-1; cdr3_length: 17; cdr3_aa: CASSQRRGVNSNQPQHF
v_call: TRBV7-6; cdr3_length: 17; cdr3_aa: CASSLGGSGESTDTQYF
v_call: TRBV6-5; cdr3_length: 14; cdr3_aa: CASRLRGLGQPQHF
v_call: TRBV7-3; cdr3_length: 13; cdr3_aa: CASSPRGDSEAFF
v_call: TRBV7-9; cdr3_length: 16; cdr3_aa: CASTHGLAPSGNTIYF